The 7 T cell receptor beta chains below were found in one sample sequenced in a study of neurological immune-mediated disorders. Using its own MiXCR run on the 5' RACE reads, TCRdb lists one record per CDR3 protein. Here the sample spans roughly 74,000 distinct CDR3 sequences, around 5% being singletons. Sequencing used PBMCs. All receptors derive from a man aged 18 to 35 with multiple sclerosis.

This clonotype was recorded many times. The chain joins TRBV20-1 to TRBJ1-1; 7 bases line up with TRBD1. J was trimmed by 1 base and V by 0 bases; bases with no gene match: 5. The CDR3 spans 15 residues. The germline gives CDR1 DFQATT, CDR2 SNEGSKA (reference sequence). This CDR3 reads CSARDQGGQNTEAFF. The CDR3 coding sequence is TGCAGTGCTAGAGATCAGGGGGGGCAGAACACTGAAGCTTTCTTT.

This clonotype was counted many times. This chain joins TRBV6-5 and TRBJ2-1; possibly TRBD2 for D (6 bases). The V gene lost 6 bases and the J gene lost 8 bases, with 8 bases spanning the gap. The CDR3 runs 11 residues. Germline values: CDR1 MNHEY, CDR2 SVGAGI. CDR3 amino acids: CASRGGYEQFF. For the CDR3, the DNA is TGTGCCAGCAGGGGAGGCTATGAGCAGTTCTTC.

At least ten counts were recorded for this clonotype. The chain links TRBV4-1 to TRBJ2-3, with 12 bases identical to TRBD2. Trimming cost V 0 bases and J 3 bases; bases outside gene matches: 4. Germline-derived CDR1 and CDR2 are MGHRA and YSYEKL. The CDR3 loop spans 17 amino acids. CDR3 DNA sequence: TGCGCCAGCAGCCAAGAGGGTCTAGCGGGGGGGACAGATACGCAGTATTTT. As protein: CASSQEGLAGGTDTQYF.

The rearrangement joins TRBV15 to TRBJ1-1, with a possible D match to TRBD1 (5 bases). The CDR3 totals 16 residues. Trimming took off 2 bases at V and 4 bases at J, with 17 bases between the two ends. Germline V gene sequence: CDR1 LNHNV, CDR2 YYDKDF (reference sequence). The CDR3 region is CATSRPRDLTGTEAFF. Written as DNA, the CDR3 is TGTGCCACCAGCAGACCAAGGGACTTAACGGGCACTGAAGCTTTCTTT.

At least ten counts were recorded for this clonotype. The chain couples TRBV7-9 to TRBJ1-2; D gene ambiguous. This CDR3 comprises 11 residues. Trimming took 11 bases from V and 6 from J, leaving 13 bases between them. Germline V CDR1 and CDR2: SEHNR, FQNEAQ (reference sequence). Here the CDR3 reads CASGGGDGYTF. CDR3 bases: TGTGCCTCCGGAGGCGGTGATGGCTACACCTTC.

This clonotype was seen repeatedly, ten times or more. The V gene is TRBV11-2, the J gene TRBJ2-7; 12 nucleotides match TRBD1. Trimming at V came to 5 bases and at J to 4 bases, leaving 3 bases not matched to a gene. Germline V gene lookup returns CDR1 SGHAT and CDR2 FQNNGV. The CDR3 covers 14 residues. For the CDR3, the DNA is TGTGCCAGCAGCGGGGGACAGGGGGCATACGAGCAGTACTTC. It yields the protein CASSGGQGAYEQYF.

This clonotype was counted ten times or more. V and J are TRBV7-3 and TRBJ2-7; no definite D call. V lost 4 bases to trimming and J lost 7 bases, with 8 bases between them. The CDR3 loop spans 11 amino acids. CDR1 and CDR2 from the germline V gene are SGHTA and FQGTGA. The CDR3 DNA reads TGTGCCAGCAGCTCCGGGTCTGAGCAGTACTTC. Protein product: CASSSGSEQYF.